The T cell receptor (beta chain) described here comes from a study of CD8 T cells in ankylosing spondylitis. Using quantitative 5'-RACE with molecular barcodes, the authors made TCR beta libraries. MiXCR, run by TCRdb on the 5' RACE reads, gives a single entry per CDR3 protein. The sample records 310,000 or so distinct CDR3 sequences, 20% being singletons. Germline-derived CDR1 and CDR2 are SNHLY and FYNNEI. CDR3 length equals 15 residues. J gave up 1 base and V 5 bases, and 4 bases lay outside the gene matches. Findings and caveats of the study: Reportedly, matched ankylosing spondylitis synovial fluid was significantly enriched for disease-linked clones. Those disease-linked clones were CD8+; they were also relatively rare in peripheral blood. For ankylosing spondylitis blood, a TCR beta motif of under ten highly homologous variants appeared characteristic.

This clonotype was seen ten or more times. Its antigen remains unknown. The sequenced material came from blood, either unsorted or a sorted T cell fraction (not recorded which). This clonotype was obtained from a male donor with ankylosing spondylitis or in good health (not recorded which). The rearrangement uses TRBV2 and TRBJ2-2; 7 bases agree with TRBD1. The CDR3 here is CASSPQGLNTGELFF. Here the CDR3 DNA reads TGTGCCAGCAGTCCACAGGGGCTGAACACCGGGGAGCTGTTTTTT.